The rows below give T cell receptor beta chains drawn from one sample of a study of beta chain features in type 1 diabetes. Only in-frame clones appear in the TCRdb table, and some are missing; sequencing was by immunoSEQ multiplex PCR. This sample has under 150,000 clones, with less than 9% found just once. The sequenced material came from central memory CD4+ T cells from blood. These receptors originate from a woman in her thirties in good health. Each CDR3 is given with its conserved first and last residue. The D gene is left open where the match is weak. Expanded clones get a size class; other rows say once, few or many, or leave the size out.

TRBD1 few TRBJ1-1 TRBV23-1 TGCGCCAGCAGCCGGGACAGGGGGCGGGTGAACACTGAAGCTTTCTTT CASSRDRGRVNTEAFF
NA few TRBJ2-3 TRBV29-1 TGCAGCGTTGAAGAGTTCCGGTCAGGGGCAGATACGCAGTATTTT CSVEEFRSGADTQYF
NA NA TRBJ2-3 TRBV7-2 TGTGCCAGCAGCTTAGCGCGGGACACAGATACGCAGTATTTT CASSLARDTDTQYF
NA NA TRBJ1-5 TRBV6-5 TGTGCCAGCAGTGACACGGACAATCAGCCCCAGCATTTT CASSDTDNQPQHF
TRBD1 many TRBJ1-2 TRBV7-9 TGTGCCAGCAGCCCTAGGACAGGTCAGAACTATGGCTACACCTTC CASSPRTGQNYGYTF
TRBD1 few TRBJ1-1 TRBV9 TGTGCCAGCAGCGCCTCCCCGATGAGCGAGACAGGGCGTGCTTTCTTT CASSASPMSETGRAFF
TRBD2 NA TRBJ2-1 TRBV30 TGTGCCTGCACCCACGGGGGGGGTCTGTTCTTC CACTHGGGLFF
NA NA TRBJ2-7 TRBV29-1 TGCAGCGTTCGTTCCGAGCCTTACTCCTACGAGCAGTACTTC CSVRSEPYSYEQYF
TRBD2 NA TRBJ2-1 TRBV7-2 TGTGCCAGCAGCTCCCGGACTAGCGGGAACGTCTACAATGAGCAGTTCTTC CASSSRTSGNVYNEQFF
TRBD1 NA TRBJ2-7 TRBV18 TGTGCCAGCTCACCACCCACAGGGGGACTTACCTACGAGCAGTACTTC CASSPPTGGLTYEQYF
NA NA TRBJ1-3 TRBV5-6 TGTGCCAGCAGCTTGGTAGCGGGATTAGGTGGAAACACCATATATTTT CASSLVAGLGGNTIYF
TRBD1 few TRBJ2-1 TRBV7-3 TGTGCCAGCAGCTACAGGGGCTCCTACAATGAGCAGTTCTTC CASSYRGSYNEQFF
TRBD1 NA TRBJ2-5 TRBV14 TGTGCCAGCAGCCCCCGGGACAGGATCCAAGAGACCCAGTACTTC CASSPRDRIQETQYF
TRBD1 few TRBJ1-2 TRBV28 TGTGCCAGCTCTTTAACTGGGACAGGGCAAGGCTACACCTTC CASSLTGTGQGYTF
NA NA TRBJ2-5 TRBV20-1 TGCAGTGCTAGGGACAAAGAGACCCAGTACTTC CSARDKETQYF
NA NA TRBJ2-7 TRBV5-6 TGTGCCAGCAGCTTGAGCAAGGAGCAGTACTTC CASSLSKEQYF